This T cell receptor beta chain came from a study of shared clonotypes between healthy human individuals. Only in-frame clones appear in the TCRdb table, and some are missing; sequencing was by immunoSEQ multiplex PCR. The table lists 1,500,000 or so clones, around 97% of them singletons. The CDR3 runs to 16 residues. V lost 1 base to trimming and J lost 10 bases; unmatched junction nucleotides: 12. The germline CDR1 and CDR2 sequences are MNHEY and SVGAGI. The sample consisted of naive CD4+ T cells sorted from blood. Stated subset: CD45RA+ positively selected. This TCR was sampled from a young man in good health. V usage is TRBV6-5 and J usage is TRBJ1-4; 7 nucleotides match TRBD1. DNA of the CDR3: TGTGCCAGCAGTTACTGGCAGGGGGAGGGGATAGGAAAACTGTTTTTT. Amino acid sequence: CASSYWQGEGIGKLFF.